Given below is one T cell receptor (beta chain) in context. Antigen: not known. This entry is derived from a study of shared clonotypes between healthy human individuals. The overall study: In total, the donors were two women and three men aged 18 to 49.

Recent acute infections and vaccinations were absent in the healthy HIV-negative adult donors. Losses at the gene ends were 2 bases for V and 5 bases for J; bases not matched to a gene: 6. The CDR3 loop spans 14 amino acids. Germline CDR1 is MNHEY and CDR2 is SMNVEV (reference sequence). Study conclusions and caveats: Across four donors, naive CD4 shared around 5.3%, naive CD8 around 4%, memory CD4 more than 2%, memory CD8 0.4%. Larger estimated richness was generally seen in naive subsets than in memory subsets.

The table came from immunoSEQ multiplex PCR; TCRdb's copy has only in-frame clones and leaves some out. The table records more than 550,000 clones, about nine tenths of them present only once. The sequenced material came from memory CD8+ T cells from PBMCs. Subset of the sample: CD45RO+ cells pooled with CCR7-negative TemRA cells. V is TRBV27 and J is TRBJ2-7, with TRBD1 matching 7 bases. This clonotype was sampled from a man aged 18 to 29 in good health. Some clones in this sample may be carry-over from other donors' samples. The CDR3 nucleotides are TGTGCCAGCAGTTTACTGGCAGGGGGAAACGAGCAGTACTTC. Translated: CASSLLAGGNEQYF.